A selection of T cell receptor beta chains follows, all from one sample in a study of Graves' ophthalmopathy and Graves' hyperthyroidism. One entry per CDR3 protein, called by TCRdb with MiXCR from the multiplex PCR reads. Of over a million distinct CDR3 sequences listed, about two fifths were seen once; the top ten hold 8.5% to 14%. The specimen sequenced was peripheral blood or thyroid tissue (not recorded which). Every receptor here comes from an adult man with Graves' hyperthyroidism. Both conserved end residues are part of each CDR3. A D gene is named only where the DNA matches it firmly. Clone size is stated in some rows and not others, as once, few, many or a class when expanded.

TRBV20-1	-	-	TRBJ2-2	TGCAAGCGCACCGGGACGGTCGAGACGACCACCGGGGAGCTGTTTTTT	CKRTGTVETTTGELFF
TRBV5-1	-	-	TRBJ2-5	TGCGCCAGCAGCTTGGGGTGGAGCCAAGAGACCCAGTACTTC	CASSLGWSQETQYF
TRBV20-1	TRBD1	-	TRBJ1-6	TGCAGTGCTAGGGACAGGGAATCACCCATCCACTTT	CSARDRESPIHF
TRBV10-3	-	-	TRBJ1-1	TGTGCCATCAGTGAGACGGGGCAGCCGAACACTGAAGCTTTCTTT	CAISETGQPNTEAFF
TRBV10-3	-	-	TRBJ1-1	TGTGCCAGCAGGGGCGCCGGTGAAGCTTTCTTT	CASRGAGEAFF
TRBV10-2	TRBD1	-	TRBJ2-7	TGCGCCAGCAGTGATGGGAGGGACAGGGTGGGCGGCTACGAGCAGTACTTC	CASSDGRDRVGGYEQYF
TRBV5-8	-	-	TRBJ2-2	TGTGCCAGCAGCCCAGGGCTTCTTGGCACCGGGGAGCTGTTTTTT	CASSPGLLGTGELFF
TRBV10-3	-	-	TRBJ2-5	TGTGCCATCAGTTGGGACCCAAGAGACCAGTACTTC	CAISWDPRDQYF
TRBV10-3	-	-	TRBJ2-6	TGTGCCATCAGGCCCCGAGGGGACAACGTCCTGACTTTC	CAIRPRGDNVLTF
TRBV20-1	-	-	TRBJ2-7	TGCAGTGCCAGCTCACCAGGTCGAGGTTTCTACGAGCAGTACTTC	CSASSPGRGFYEQYF
TRBV19	-	once	TRBJ1-5	TGTGCCAGTAGTGAGCAGGGCCCCCGCAATCAGCCCCAGCATTTT	CASSEQGPRNQPQHF
TRBV9	-	-	TRBJ1-3	TGTGCCAGCAGCGTAGGAACGCAGGCGGACAGAGGGATCTCTGGAAACACCATATATTTT	CASSVGTQADRGISGNTIYF